The text below deals with one T cell receptor beta chain. Its specificity is not known. TCRdb recomputed calls from the 5' RACE reads with MiXCR, one row per CDR3 protein. The sample carries some 350,000 distinct CDR3 sequences, over 4% recorded once. These data belong to a study of T cells after yellow fever vaccination. Study-wide findings and caveats: Overall, a small share of clonotypes was seen in both CD4 and CD8 compartments. Once the booster was given, most primary-vaccination clones reappeared, at about 96% for CD4 and 85% to 90% for CD8. Faster peaking, at day 5 versus 15, marked a secondary response that was weaker.

Germline values: CDR1 SGHRS, CDR2 YFSETQ. V dropped 5 bases and J dropped 5 bases, with 14 bases sitting between them. The CDR3 runs to 13 residues. Sequencing used PBMCs, obtained 5 days after the yellow fever booster vaccination. The sequence came from a man in his late teens or twenties who received the YFV17D yellow fever vaccine. The chain recombines TRBV5-1 with TRBJ2-7; D possibly corresponds to TRBD2 (5 bases). The CDR3 is CASRRIAEDEQYF. The CDR3 DNA follows: TGCGCCAGCAGACGGATCGCGGAGGACGAGCAGTACTTC.